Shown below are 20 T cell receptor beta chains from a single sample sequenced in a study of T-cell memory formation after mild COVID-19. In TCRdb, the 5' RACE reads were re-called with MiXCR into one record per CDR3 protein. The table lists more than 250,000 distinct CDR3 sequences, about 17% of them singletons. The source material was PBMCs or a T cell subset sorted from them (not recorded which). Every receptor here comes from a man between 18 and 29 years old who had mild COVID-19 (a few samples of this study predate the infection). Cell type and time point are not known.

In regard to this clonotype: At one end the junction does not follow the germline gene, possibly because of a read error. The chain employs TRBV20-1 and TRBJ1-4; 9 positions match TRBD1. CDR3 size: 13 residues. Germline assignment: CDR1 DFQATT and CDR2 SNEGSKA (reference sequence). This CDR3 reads CSARGTGARPTSF. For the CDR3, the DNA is TGCAGTGCTAGAGGGACAGGGGCCCGCCCAACGAGTTTT.

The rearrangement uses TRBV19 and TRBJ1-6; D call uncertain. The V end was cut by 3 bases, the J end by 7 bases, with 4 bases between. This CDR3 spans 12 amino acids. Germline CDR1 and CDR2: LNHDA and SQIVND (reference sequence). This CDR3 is CASSMENSPLHF. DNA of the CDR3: TGTGCCAGTAGTATGGAGAATTCACCCCTCCACTTT.

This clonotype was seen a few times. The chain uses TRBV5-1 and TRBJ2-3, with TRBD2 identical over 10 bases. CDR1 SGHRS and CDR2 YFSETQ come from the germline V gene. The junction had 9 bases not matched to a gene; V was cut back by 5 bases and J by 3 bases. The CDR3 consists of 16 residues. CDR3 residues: CASRTGTSATTDTQYF. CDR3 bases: TGCGCCAGCAGAACCGGGACTAGCGCGACTACAGATACGCAGTATTTT.

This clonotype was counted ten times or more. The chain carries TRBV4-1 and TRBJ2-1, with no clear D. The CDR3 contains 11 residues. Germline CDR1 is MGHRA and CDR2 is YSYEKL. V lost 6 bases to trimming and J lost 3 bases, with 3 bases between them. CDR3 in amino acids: CASRLYNEQFF. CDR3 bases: TGCGCCAGCAGGCTCTACAATGAGCAGTTCTTC.

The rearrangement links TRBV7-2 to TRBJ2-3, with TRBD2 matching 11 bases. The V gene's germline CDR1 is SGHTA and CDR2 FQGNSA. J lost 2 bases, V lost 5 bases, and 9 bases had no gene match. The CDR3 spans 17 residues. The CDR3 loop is CASSTGTSGQFTDTQYF. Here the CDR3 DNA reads TGTGCCAGCAGCACCGGGACTAGCGGACAATTCACAGATACGCAGTATTTT. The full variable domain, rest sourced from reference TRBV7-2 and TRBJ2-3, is GAGVSQSPSNKVTEKGKDVELRCDPISGHTALYWYRQSLGQGLEFLIYFQGNSAPDKSGLPSDRFSAERTGGSVSTLTIQRTQQEDSAVYLCASSTGTSGQFTDTQYFGPGTRLTVL.

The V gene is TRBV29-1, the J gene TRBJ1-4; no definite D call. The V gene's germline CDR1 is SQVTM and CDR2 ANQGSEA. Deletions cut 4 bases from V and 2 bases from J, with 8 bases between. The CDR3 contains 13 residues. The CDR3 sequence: CSVVPSTNEKLFF. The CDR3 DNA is TGCAGCGTTGTCCCCAGTACTAATGAAAAACTGTTTTTT.

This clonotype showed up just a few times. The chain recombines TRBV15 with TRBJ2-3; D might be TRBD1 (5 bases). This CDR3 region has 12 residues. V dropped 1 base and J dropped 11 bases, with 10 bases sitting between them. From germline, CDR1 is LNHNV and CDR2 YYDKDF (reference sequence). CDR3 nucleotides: TGTGCCACCAGCAGAGTGGAAGGACAGCAGTATTTT. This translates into CATSRVEGQQYF.

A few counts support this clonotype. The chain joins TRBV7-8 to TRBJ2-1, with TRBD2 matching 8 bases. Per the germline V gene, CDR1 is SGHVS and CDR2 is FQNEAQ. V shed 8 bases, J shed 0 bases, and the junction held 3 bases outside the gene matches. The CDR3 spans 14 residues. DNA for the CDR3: TGTGCCAGCGAGCGGGGGAGCTCCTACAATGAGCAGTTCTTC. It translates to CASERGSSYNEQFF. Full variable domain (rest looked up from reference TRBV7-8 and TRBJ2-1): GAGVSQSPRYKVAKRGQDVALRCDPISGHVSLFWYQQALGQGPEFLTYFQNEAQLDKSGLPSDRFFAERPEGSVSTLKIQRTQQEDSAVYLCASERGSSYNEQFFGPGTRLTVL.

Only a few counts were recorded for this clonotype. CDR3 bases: TGCAGTGCTAGAGGTGGGGGCAATGAGCAGTTCTTC. Translated: CSARGGGNEQFF. V usage is TRBV20-1 and J usage is TRBJ2-1; the D call may be TRBD1 or TRBD2 (5 bases each). The germline CDR1 and CDR2 sequences are DFQATT and SNEGSKA (reference sequence). Trimming pared 1 base from V and 6 bases from J, leaving 7 bases between. The CDR3 is 12 residues long.

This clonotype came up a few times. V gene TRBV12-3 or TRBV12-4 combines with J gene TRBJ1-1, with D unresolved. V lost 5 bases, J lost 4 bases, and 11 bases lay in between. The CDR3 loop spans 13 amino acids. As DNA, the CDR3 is TGTGCCAGCAGTCCCGAAGTGGGCACTGAAGCTTTCTTT. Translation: CASSPEVGTEAFF.

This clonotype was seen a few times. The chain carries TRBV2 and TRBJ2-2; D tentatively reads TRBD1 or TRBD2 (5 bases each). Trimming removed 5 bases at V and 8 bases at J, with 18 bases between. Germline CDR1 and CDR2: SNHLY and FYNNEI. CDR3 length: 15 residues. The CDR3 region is CASSPPGTSKGELFF. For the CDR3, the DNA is TGTGCCAGCAGTCCACCCGGGACCTCCAAAGGGGAGCTGTTTTTT.

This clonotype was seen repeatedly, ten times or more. The CDR3 sequence: CASSQWGFAGTQYF. In DNA, the CDR3 is TGCGCCAGCAGCCAATGGGGCTTCGCCGGGACCCAGTACTTC. V gene TRBV4-1 combines with J gene TRBJ2-5; D possibly corresponds to TRBD1 (5 bases). This CDR3 has 14 residues. Trimming stripped 2 bases from V and 7 bases from J, with 14 bases between. Germline-derived CDR1 and CDR2 are MGHRA and YSYEKL.

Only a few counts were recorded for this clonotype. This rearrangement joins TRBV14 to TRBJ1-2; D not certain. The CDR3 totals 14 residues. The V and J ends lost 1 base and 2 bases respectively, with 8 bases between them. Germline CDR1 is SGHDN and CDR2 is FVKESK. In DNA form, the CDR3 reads TGTGCCAGCAGCCAAGTAGACAAGAACTATGGCTACACCTTC. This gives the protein CASSQVDKNYGYTF.

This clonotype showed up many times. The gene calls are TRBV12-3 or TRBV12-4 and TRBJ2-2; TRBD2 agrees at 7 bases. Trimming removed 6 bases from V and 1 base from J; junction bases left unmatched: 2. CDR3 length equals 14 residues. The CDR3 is CASSWGGNTGELFF. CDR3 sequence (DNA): TGTGCCAGCAGCTGGGGGGGGAACACCGGGGAGCTGTTTTTT.

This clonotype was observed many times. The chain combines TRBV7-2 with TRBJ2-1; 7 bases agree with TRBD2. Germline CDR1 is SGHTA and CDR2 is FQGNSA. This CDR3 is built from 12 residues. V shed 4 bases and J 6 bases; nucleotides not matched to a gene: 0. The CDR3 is CASSSSGNEQFF. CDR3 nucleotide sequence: TGTGCCAGCAGCTCTAGCGGCAATGAGCAGTTCTTC. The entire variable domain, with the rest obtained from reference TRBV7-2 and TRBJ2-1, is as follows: GAGVSQSPSNKVTEKGKDVELRCDPISGHTALYWYRQSLGQGLEFLIYFQGNSAPDKSGLPSDRFSAERTGGSVSTLTIQRTQQEDSAVYLCASSSSGNEQFFGPGTRLTVL.

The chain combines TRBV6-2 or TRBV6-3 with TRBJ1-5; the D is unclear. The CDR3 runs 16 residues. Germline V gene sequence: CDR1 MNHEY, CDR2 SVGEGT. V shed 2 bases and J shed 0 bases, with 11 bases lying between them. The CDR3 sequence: CASSYGLASSNQPQHF. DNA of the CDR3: TGTGCCAGCAGTTACGGTTTAGCAAGTAGCAATCAGCCCCAGCATTTT.

CDR3 region: CASSLNLRAEAFF. As DNA, the CDR3 is TGTGCCAGCAGTTTAAATCTTCGGGCTGAAGCTTTCTTT. V and J are TRBV12-3 or TRBV12-4 and TRBJ1-1; D gene ambiguous. This CDR3 contains 13 residues. Trimming took off 2 bases at V and 6 bases at J, with 10 bases between the two ends.

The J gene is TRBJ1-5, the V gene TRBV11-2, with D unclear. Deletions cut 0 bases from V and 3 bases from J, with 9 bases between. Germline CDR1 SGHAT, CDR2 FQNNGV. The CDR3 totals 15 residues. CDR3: CASSLDSYINQPQHF. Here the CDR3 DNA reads TGTGCCAGCAGCTTAGACAGTTATATCAATCAGCCCCAGCATTTT.

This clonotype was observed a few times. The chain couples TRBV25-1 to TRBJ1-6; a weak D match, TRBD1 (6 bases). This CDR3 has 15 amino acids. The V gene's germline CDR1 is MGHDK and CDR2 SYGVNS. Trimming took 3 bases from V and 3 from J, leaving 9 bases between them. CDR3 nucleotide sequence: TGTGCCAGCAGTGACAGGGGTAACTATAATTCACCCCTCCACTTT. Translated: CASSDRGNYNSPLHF.

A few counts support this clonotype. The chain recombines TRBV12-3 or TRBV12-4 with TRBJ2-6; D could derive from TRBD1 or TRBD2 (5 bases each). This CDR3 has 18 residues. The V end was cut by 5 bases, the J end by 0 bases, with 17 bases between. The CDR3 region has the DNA TGTGCCAGCAGTCCCGCCCGGGGCAGAGTCTCTGGGGCCAACGTCCTGACTTTC. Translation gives CASSPARGRVSGANVLTF.